This T cell receptor beta chain was captured by sequencing in a study of beta chain features in type 1 diabetes. As for the study in general: Across every sample, around 100,000,000 sorted cells were examined in total. Broader study findings: A potential PCR bias toward shorter templates would be equal in patient and control samples. Among patients with Type 1 diabetes, TCRB CDR3s were moderately but significantly shorter in every one of the four CD4+ subsets. Whether TCRB rearrangement is influenced by HLA type was left unresolved in this analysis.

For this clone: Its antigen is unidentified.

Trimming took off 3 bases at V and 4 bases at J, with 13 bases between the two ends. CDR3 length: 14 residues. Germline V gene lookup returns CDR1 LNHDA and CDR2 SQIVND (reference sequence). Expressed TCRB transcripts were sequenced because the isolated RNA had all been reverse transcribed beforehand. Clones were read by immunoSEQ multiplex PCR, and TCRdb kept only the in-frame ones, dropping some. The table lists 310,000 or so clones, 7% to 10% of them singletons, with roughly 1% in the top ten. The sequence was collected from a man aged 25 to 40 with type 1 diabetes. Sequences were obtained from central memory CD4+ T cells from blood. V gene TRBV19 combines with J gene TRBJ2-7; possible D gene TRBD1, 6 bases. The CDR3 here is CASSMGTLLYEQYF. Here the CDR3 DNA reads TGTGCCAGTAGTATGGGGACACTTTTGTACGAGCAGTACTTC. Complete variable domain (other parts from reference TRBV19 and TRBJ2-7): DGGITQSPKYLFRKEGQNVTLSCEQNLNHDAMYWYRQDPGQGLRLIYYSQIVNDFQKGDIAEGYSVSREKKESFPLTVTSAQKNPTAFYLCASSMGTLLYEQYFGPGTRLTVT.